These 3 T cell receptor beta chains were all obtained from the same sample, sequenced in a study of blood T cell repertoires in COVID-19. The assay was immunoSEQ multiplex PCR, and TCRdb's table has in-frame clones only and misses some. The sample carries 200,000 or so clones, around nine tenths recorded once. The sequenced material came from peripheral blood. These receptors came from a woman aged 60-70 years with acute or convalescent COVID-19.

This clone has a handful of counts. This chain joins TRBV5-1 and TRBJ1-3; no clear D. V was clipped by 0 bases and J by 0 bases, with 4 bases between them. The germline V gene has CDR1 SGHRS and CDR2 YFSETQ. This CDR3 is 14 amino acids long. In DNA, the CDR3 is TGCGCCAGCAGCTTGGGGGCCTCTGGAAACACCATATATTTT. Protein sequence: CASSLGASGNTIYF. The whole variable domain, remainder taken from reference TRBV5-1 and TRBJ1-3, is KAGVTQTPRYLIKTRGQQVTLSCSPISGHRSVSWYQQTPGQGLQFLFEYFSETQRNKGNFPGRFSGRQFSNSRSEMNVSTLELGDSALYLCASSLGASGNTIYFGEGSWLTVV.

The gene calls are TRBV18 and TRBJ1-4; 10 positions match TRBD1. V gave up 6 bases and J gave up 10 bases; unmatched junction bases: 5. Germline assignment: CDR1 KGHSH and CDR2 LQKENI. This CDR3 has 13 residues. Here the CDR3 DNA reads TGTGCCAGCTCGCCTCGACAGGGGGCAAAACTGTTTTTT. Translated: CASSPRQGAKLFF.

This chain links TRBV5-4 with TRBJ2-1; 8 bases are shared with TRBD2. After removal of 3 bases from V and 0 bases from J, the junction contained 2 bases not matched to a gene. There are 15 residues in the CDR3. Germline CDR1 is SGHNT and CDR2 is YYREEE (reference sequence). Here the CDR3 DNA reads TGTGCCAGCAGCTATACTAGCGGCTCCTACAATGAGCAGTTCTTC. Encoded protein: CASSYTSGSYNEQFF.